The present T cell receptor (beta chain) was sequenced within a study of shared T cell receptors in the human thymus. V shed 9 bases and J shed 3 bases, with 19 bases lying between them. The CDR3 is 14 amino acids. Germline lookup yields CDR1 SGHRS and CDR2 YFSETQ. TCRdb keeps only in-frame clones here, not all; method: immunoSEQ multiplex PCR. The sample has approximately 660,000 clones, around 89% seen once; the top ten hold 0.008% to 0.011%. This same sample was also part of a study on human thymus T cells.

The material sequenced was thymocytes. The chain joins TRBV5-1 to TRBJ2-7; TRBD1 is a possible D gene (5 bases). The source is a boy in the first two years of life with a congenital heart defect. The CDR3 region has the DNA TGCGCCACCTCCGAAGGGGCTCCTCGCTACGAGCAGTACTTC. Translating it yields CATSEGAPRYEQYF.